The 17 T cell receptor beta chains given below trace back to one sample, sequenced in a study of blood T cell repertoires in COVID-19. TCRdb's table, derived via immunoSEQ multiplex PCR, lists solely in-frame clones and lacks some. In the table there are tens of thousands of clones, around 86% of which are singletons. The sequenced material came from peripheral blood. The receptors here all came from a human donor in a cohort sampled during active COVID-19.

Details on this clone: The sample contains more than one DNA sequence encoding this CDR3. The CDR3 nucleotides are TGTGCCAGCTCCCCGGGACAGGCGAACACCGGGGAGCTGTTTTTT. Translated, it gives CASSPGQANTGELFF. The chain employs TRBV18 and TRBJ2-2; the match to TRBD1 covers 8 bases. Germline V gives CDR1 KGHSH, CDR2 LQKENI. Trimming cost V 6 bases and J 0 bases; bases outside gene matches: 3. This CDR3 has 15 residues.

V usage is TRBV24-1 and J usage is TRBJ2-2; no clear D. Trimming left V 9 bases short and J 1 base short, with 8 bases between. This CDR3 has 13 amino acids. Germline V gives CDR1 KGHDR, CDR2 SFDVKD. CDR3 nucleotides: TGTGCCACCGGCCAGGTGAACACCGGGGAGCTGTTTTTT. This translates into CATGQVNTGELFF.

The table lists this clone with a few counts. The CDR3 region has the DNA TGTGCCAGCAGCTTAGGTACGGCTTCAATGCGGGGTTCTGAAGCTTTCTTT. Translation: CASSLGTASMRGSEAFF. The V and J genes are TRBV7-2 and TRBJ1-1, with D unresolved. The germline V and J ends were trimmed by 1 base and 6 bases, with 21 bases remaining between them. Per germline, CDR1 SGHTA and CDR2 FQGNSA. This CDR3 is 17 amino acids long. Full variable domain (missing parts from reference TRBV7-2 and TRBJ1-1): GAGVSQSPSNKVTEKGKDVELRCDPISGHTALYWYRQSLGQGLEFLIYFQGNSAPDKSGLPSDRFSAERTGGSVSTLTIQRTQQEDSAVYLCASSLGTASMRGSEAFFGQGTRLTVV.

The CDR3 protein is CASSPAGSGEKLFF. CDR3 DNA: TGCGCCAGCAGCCCCGCAGGGTCAGGGGAAAAACTGTTTTTT. The chain joins TRBV5-1 to TRBJ1-4, with a tentative D call TRBD1 (5 bases). The CDR3 is made up of 14 amino acids. Germline V gene lookup returns CDR1 SGHRS and CDR2 YFSETQ. Trimming took off 4 bases at V and 8 bases at J, with 15 bases between the two ends. Full variable domain (outside the CDR3, taken from reference TRBV5-1 and TRBJ1-4): KAGVTQTPRYLIKTRGQQVTLSCSPISGHRSVSWYQQTPGQGLQFLFEYFSETQRNKGNFPGRFSGRQFSNSRSEMNVSTLELGDSALYLCASSPAGSGEKLFFGSGTQLSVL.

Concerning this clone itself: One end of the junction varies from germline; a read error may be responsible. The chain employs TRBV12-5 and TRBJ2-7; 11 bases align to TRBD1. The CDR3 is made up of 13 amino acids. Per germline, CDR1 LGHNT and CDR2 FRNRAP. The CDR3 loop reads CASGSLRTGGQWF. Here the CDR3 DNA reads TGTGCTAGTGGCTCACTGAGGACAGGGGGCCAATGGTTC.

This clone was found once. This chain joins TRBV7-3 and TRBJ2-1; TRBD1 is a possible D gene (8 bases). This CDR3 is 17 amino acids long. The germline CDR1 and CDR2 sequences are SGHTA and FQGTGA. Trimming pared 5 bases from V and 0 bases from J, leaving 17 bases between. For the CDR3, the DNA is TGTGCCAGCAGCCCACAGGGGGGGGCTAGCTCCTACAATGAGCAGTTCTTC. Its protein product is CASSPQGGASSYNEQFF.

Here the CDR3 reads CASSPGVPVTDTQYF. CDR3 in DNA: TGCGCCAGCAGTCCAGGGGTACCGGTCACAGATACGCAGTATTTT. The V call is TRBV5-1, the J call TRBJ2-3, with a weak D call TRBD1 (6 bases). Germline assignment: CDR1 SGHRS and CDR2 YFSETQ. The V gene lost 5 bases and the J gene lost 2 bases, with 15 bases spanning the gap. This CDR3 spans 15 amino acids.

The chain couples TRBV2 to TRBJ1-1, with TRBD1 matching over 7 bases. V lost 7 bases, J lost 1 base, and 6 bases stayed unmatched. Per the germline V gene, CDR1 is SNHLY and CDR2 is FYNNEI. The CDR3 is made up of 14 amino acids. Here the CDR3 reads CASTTTGPNTEAFF. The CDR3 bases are TGTGCCAGCACTACGACAGGGCCGAACACTGAAGCTTTCTTT.

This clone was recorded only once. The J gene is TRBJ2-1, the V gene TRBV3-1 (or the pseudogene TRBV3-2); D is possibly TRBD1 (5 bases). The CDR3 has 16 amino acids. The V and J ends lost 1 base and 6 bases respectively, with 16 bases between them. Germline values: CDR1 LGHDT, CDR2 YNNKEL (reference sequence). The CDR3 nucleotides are TGTGCCAGCAGCCAAGGTGGATTAGTCAGGGCCAATGAGCAGTTCTTC. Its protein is CASSQGGLVRANEQFF.

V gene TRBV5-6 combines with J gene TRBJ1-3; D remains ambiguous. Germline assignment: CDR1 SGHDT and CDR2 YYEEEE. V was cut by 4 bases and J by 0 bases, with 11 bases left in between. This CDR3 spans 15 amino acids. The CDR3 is CASSGRSYSGNTIYF. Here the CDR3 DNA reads TGTGCCAGCAGCGGTCGGAGTTACTCTGGAAACACCATATATTTT.

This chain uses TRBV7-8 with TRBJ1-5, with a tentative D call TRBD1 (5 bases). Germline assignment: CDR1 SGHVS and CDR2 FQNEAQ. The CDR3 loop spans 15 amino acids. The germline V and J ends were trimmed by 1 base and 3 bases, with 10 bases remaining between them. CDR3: CASSLGRELNQPQHF. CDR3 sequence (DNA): TGTGCCAGCAGCTTAGGCAGGGAACTCAATCAGCCCCAGCATTTT.

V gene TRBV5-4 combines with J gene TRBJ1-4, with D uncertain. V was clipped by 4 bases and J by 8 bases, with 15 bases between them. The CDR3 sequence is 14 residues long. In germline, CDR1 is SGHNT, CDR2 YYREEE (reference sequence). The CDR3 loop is CASSPRGGGEKLFF. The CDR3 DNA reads TGTGCCAGCAGCCCCCGTGGAGGTGGGGAAAAACTGTTTTTT.

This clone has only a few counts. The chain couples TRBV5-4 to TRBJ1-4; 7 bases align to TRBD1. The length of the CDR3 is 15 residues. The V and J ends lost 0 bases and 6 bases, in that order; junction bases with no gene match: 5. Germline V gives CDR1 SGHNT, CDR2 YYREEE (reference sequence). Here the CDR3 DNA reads TGTGCCAGCAGCTTGGAGGCAGGGGGAGATGAAAAACTGTTTTTT. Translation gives CASSLEAGGDEKLFF. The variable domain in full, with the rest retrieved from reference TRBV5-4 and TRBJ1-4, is ETGVTQSPTHLIKTRGQQVTLRCSSQSGHNTVSWYQQALGQGPQFIFQYYREEENGRGNFPPRFSGLQFPNYSSELNVNALELDDSALYLCASSLEAGGDEKLFFGSGTQLSVL.

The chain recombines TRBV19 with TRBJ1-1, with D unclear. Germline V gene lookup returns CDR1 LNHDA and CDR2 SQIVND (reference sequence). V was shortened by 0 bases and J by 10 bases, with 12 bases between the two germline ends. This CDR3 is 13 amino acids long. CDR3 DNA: TGTGCCAGTAGTATAGATATGGAAGCAGGAGCTTTCTTT. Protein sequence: CASSIDMEAGAFF.

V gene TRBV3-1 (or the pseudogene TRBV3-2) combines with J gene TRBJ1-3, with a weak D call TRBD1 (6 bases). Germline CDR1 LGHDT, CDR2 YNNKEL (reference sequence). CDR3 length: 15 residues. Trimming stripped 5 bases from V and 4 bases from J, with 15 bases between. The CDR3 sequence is CASSKTLTGGNTIYF. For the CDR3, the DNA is TGTGCCAGCAGCAAGACCTTGACAGGAGGAAACACCATATATTTT.

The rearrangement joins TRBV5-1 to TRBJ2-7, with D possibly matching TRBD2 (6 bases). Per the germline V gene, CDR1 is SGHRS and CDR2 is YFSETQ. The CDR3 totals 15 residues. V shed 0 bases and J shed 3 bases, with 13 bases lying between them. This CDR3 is CASSLGGVEGYEQYF. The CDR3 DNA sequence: TGCGCCAGCAGCTTGGGAGGGGTGGAGGGCTACGAGCAGTACTTC.

The CDR3 protein is CASSLGGQGGQPQHF. DNA of the CDR3: TGTGCCAGCAGCTTAGGCGGACAGGGGGGTCAGCCCCAGCATTTT. The rearrangement joins TRBV13 to TRBJ1-5; TRBD1 aligns across 10 bases. J lost 6 bases, V lost 0 bases, and 2 bases had no gene match. The CDR3 totals 15 residues. Germline lookup yields CDR1 PRHDT and CDR2 FYEKMQ (reference sequence).